A single sample is the source of the 22 T cell receptor beta chains below, sequenced in a study of blood T cell repertoires in COVID-19. The data were produced by immunoSEQ multiplex PCR, yet TCRdb's version contains in-frame clones alone and is incomplete. The data show around 120,000 clones, around four fifths seen once. The sample was peripheral blood. The receptors here all came from a man of 80 years or more with active or convalescent COVID-19.

V gene TRBV7-2 combines with J gene TRBJ2-7, with 9 positions matching TRBD1. The CDR3 loop spans 14 amino acids. Germline CDR1 reads SGHTA; CDR2 reads FQGNSA. V trimming: 5 bases; J trimming: 3 bases; junction bases outside the gene matches: 5. CDR3 in amino acids: CASSRDRADYEQYF. CDR3 nucleotides: TGTGCCAGCAGCCGGGACAGGGCCGACTACGAGCAGTACTTC.

The CDR3 reads CAWTVWGYTEAFF. DNA for the CDR3: TGTGCCTGGACAGTATGGGGCTACACTGAAGCTTTCTTT. The chain is built from TRBV30 and TRBJ1-1; possibly TRBD1 for D (5 bases). V was cut by 4 bases and J by 3 bases, with 12 bases left in between. Germline assignment: CDR1 GTSNPN and CDR2 SVGIG (reference sequence). The CDR3 totals 13 residues.

The rearrangement links TRBV12-3 or TRBV12-4 to TRBJ1-2, with D possibly TRBD1 on 5 matching bases. V shed 2 bases and J shed 7 bases, with 11 bases lying between them. The CDR3 is made up of 13 amino acids. The CDR3: CASSLSTVVGYTF. CDR3 coding DNA: TGTGCCAGCAGTTTATCGACAGTTGTTGGCTACACCTTC.

This clone has just a few counts. The gene calls are TRBV20-1 and TRBJ2-1; 7 bases are shared with TRBD1. CDR3 size: 11 residues. V gave up 6 bases and J gave up 5 bases; unmatched junction bases: 1. Germline V lookup: CDR1 DFQATT, CDR2 SNEGSKA (reference sequence). The CDR3 reads CSAQGDNEQFF. The CDR3, as DNA: TGCAGTGCCCAGGGGGACAATGAGCAGTTCTTC.

A single count supports this clone. The V gene is TRBV10-3, the J gene TRBJ2-3, with D tentatively TRBD2 (5 bases). The CDR3 extends over 16 amino acids. CDR1 ENHRY and CDR2 SYGVKD come from the germline V gene. Trimming removed 0 bases from V and 3 bases from J, with 13 bases in between. The CDR3 is CAISESGAAGTDTQYF. The DNA for the CDR3 is TGTGCCATCAGTGAGTCAGGAGCCGCGGGTACAGATACGCAGTATTTT.

The rearrangement uses TRBV7-2 and TRBJ2-3, with a possible D match to TRBD2 (5 bases). The germline CDR1 and CDR2 sequences are SGHTA and FQGNSA. This CDR3 region has 15 residues. The V gene lost 5 bases and the J gene lost 4 bases, with 16 bases spanning the gap. CDR3 amino acids: CASSRDGFSADTQYF. The CDR3 nucleotides read TGTGCCAGCAGCCGGGATGGATTTTCGGCAGATACGCAGTATTTT.

The chain links TRBV20-1 to TRBJ1-2; 7 bases map to TRBD1. The germline gives CDR1 DFQATT, CDR2 SNEGSKA (reference sequence). J was trimmed by 7 bases and V by 3 bases; bases with no gene match: 5. The CDR3 contains 12 residues. This CDR3 is CSASGQGGGYTF. CDR3 DNA sequence: TGCAGTGCTAGTGGCCAGGGGGGTGGCTACACCTTC.

The V call is TRBV20-1, the J call TRBJ1-2, with D perhaps TRBD1 (5 bases). Per the germline V gene, CDR1 is DFQATT and CDR2 is SNEGSKA (reference sequence). V lost 6 bases to trimming and J lost 7 bases, with 18 bases between them. This CDR3 has 13 residues. The DNA of the CDR3 is TGCAGTGCCAGTGAGGGGCATAACGGTGGCTACACCTTC. This encodes CSASEGHNGGYTF.

This clone appeared a few times. The chain joins TRBV12-5 to TRBJ2-7; D may be TRBD2 (6 bases). V shed 6 bases and J shed 3 bases, with 15 bases lying between them. The CDR3 totals 14 residues. Germline V lookup: CDR1 LGHNT, CDR2 FRNRAP. CDR3: CASGLARSGYEQYF. The DNA of the CDR3 is TGTGCTAGTGGACTAGCAAGATCGGGCTACGAGCAGTACTTC. Combining the CDR3 with reference TRBV12-5 and TRBJ2-7 gives the whole variable domain DARVTQTPRHKVTEMGQEVTMRCQPILGHNTVFWYRQTMMQGLELLAYFRNRAPLDDSGMPKDRFSAEMPDATLATLKIQPSEPRDSAVYFCASGLARSGYEQYFGPGTRLTVT.

The chain joins TRBV19 to TRBJ2-3; D is possibly TRBD1 (6 bases). Germline-derived CDR1 and CDR2 are LNHDA and SQIVND (reference sequence). Trimming stripped 1 base from V and 2 bases from J, with 10 bases between. This CDR3 comprises 15 residues. The CDR3 DNA sequence: TGTGCCAGTAGTATAGGACAGGCGAACACAGATACGCAGTATTTT. Translation gives CASSIGQANTDTQYF. Supplemented by reference TRBV19 and TRBJ2-3, the full variable domain reads DGGITQSPKYLFRKEGQNVTLSCEQNLNHDAMYWYRQDPGQGLRLIYYSQIVNDFQKGDIAEGYSVSREKKESFPLTVTSAQKNPTAFYLCASSIGQANTDTQYFGPGTRLTVL.

V is TRBV2 and J is TRBJ1-5; D uncertain. Germline CDR1 is SNHLY and CDR2 is FYNNEI. The V end was cut by 2 bases, the J end by 7 bases, with 12 bases between. CDR3 size: 14 residues. The CDR3 bases are TGTGCCAGCAGTGAACAAGGTGGAGGGCAGCCCCAGCATTTT. Translating gives CASSEQGGGQPQHF. The variable domain in full, completed from reference TRBV2 and TRBJ1-5, reads EPEVTQTPSHQVTQMGQEVILRCVPISNHLYFYWYRQILGQKVEFLVSFYNNEISEKSEIFDDQFSVERPDGSNFTLKIRSTKLEDSAMYFCASSEQGGGQPQHFGDGTRLSIL.

The CDR3 DNA sequence: TGCAGCGTGACAGGGGGCGGCTATGGCTACACCTTC. Amino acid sequence: CSVTGGGYGYTF. The genes are TRBV29-1 and TRBJ1-2; 10 nucleotides agree with TRBD1. Germline values: CDR1 SQVTM, CDR2 ANQGSEA. The CDR3 spans 12 residues. The ends lost 6 bases at V and 4 bases at J; junction bases unmatched: 2. Based on the CDR3 plus reference TRBV29-1 and TRBJ1-2, the full variable domain is SAVISQKPSRDICQRGTSLTIQCQVDSQVTMMFWYRQQPGQSLTLIATANQGSEATYESGFVIDKFPISRPNLTFSTLTVSNMSPEDSSIYLCSVTGGGYGYTFGSGTRLTVV.

The gene calls are TRBV29-1 and TRBJ1-2, with a weak D call TRBD1 (5 bases). The germline V gene encodes CDR1 SQVTM and CDR2 ANQGSEA. Deletions cut 5 bases from V and 8 bases from J, with 12 bases between. This CDR3 is 11 amino acids long. The CDR3: CSVFERGGYTF. The DNA for the CDR3 is TGCAGCGTTTTTGAAAGGGGCGGCTACACCTTC.

The chain uses TRBV19 and TRBJ2-2, with D possibly matching TRBD2 (5 bases). CDR1 LNHDA and CDR2 SQIVND come from the germline V gene (reference sequence). There are 14 residues in the CDR3. V was pared by 5 bases and J by 2 bases, with 9 bases between. DNA of the CDR3: TGTGCCAGTAGTTCGGGAACAAACACCGGGGAGCTGTTTTTT. This sequence encodes CASSSGTNTGELFF.

V gene TRBV27 combines with J gene TRBJ1-2; the D gene is possibly TRBD1 (6 bases). Deletions cut 6 bases from V and 0 bases from J, with 14 bases between. The CDR3 length is 15 residues. CDR1 is MNHEY and CDR2 is SMNVEV in the germline V gene (reference sequence). CDR3: CASSYRAGANYGYTF. CDR3 coding DNA: TGTGCCAGCAGCTACAGGGCCGGAGCTAACTATGGCTACACCTTC.

This chain links TRBV5-4 with TRBJ2-3, with TRBD2 as a possible D gene (5 bases). The CDR3 runs 13 residues. Trimming took off 6 bases at V and 2 bases at J, with 10 bases between the two ends. Germline values: CDR1 SGHNT, CDR2 YYREEE (reference sequence). DNA of the CDR3: TGTGCCAGCACTGCTAGCACCACAGATACGCAGTATTTT. It translates to CASTASTTDTQYF.

Here the CDR3 reads CASSEATGVGEQYF. The CDR3 DNA follows: TGTGCCAGCAGTGAAGCGACGGGGGTAGGCGAGCAGTACTTC. V is TRBV2 and J is TRBJ2-7, with D maybe TRBD2 (6 bases). The CDR3 consists of 14 residues. Deletions cut 0 bases from V and 6 bases from J, with 12 bases between. From germline, CDR1 is SNHLY and CDR2 FYNNEI.

This chain connects TRBV21-1 to TRBJ1-1; the table names TRBD1, a call not compared with the DNA. TRBV21-1 is a listed pseudogene. The CDR3 is 15 residues long. CDR3: CASSKGTGMNTEAFF. For the CDR3, the DNA is TGTGCCAGCAGCAAAGGGACAGGAATGAACACTGAAGCTTTCTTT.

The V and J genes are TRBV6-2 or TRBV6-3 and TRBJ2-3; no reliable D call. Per germline, CDR1 MNHEY and CDR2 SVGEGT. The CDR3 spans 16 residues. V lost 6 bases to trimming and J lost 0 bases, with 16 bases between them. The chain's CDR3 is CASSYGLTTSTDTQYF. The CDR3 DNA sequence: TGTGCCAGCAGCTATGGCCTGACGACTAGCACAGATACGCAGTATTTT.

The chain combines TRBV27 with TRBJ1-6; 9 positions agree with TRBD1. Looked up from germline, CDR1 is MNHEY and CDR2 is SMNVEV (reference sequence). The CDR3 runs to 17 residues. V trimming: 0 bases; J trimming: 10 bases; junction bases outside the gene matches: 10. Here the CDR3 reads CASSLSPRGQGYSPLHF. The CDR3 coding sequence is TGTGCCAGCAGTTTATCCCCTCGGGGACAGGGCTACTCACCCCTCCACTTT.

This rearrangement joins TRBV5-4 to TRBJ2-3; 11 nucleotides align to TRBD1. V trimming: 2 bases; J trimming: 8 bases; junction bases outside the gene matches: 4. There are 14 residues in the CDR3. CDR1 is SGHNT, CDR2 YYREEE, per germline (reference sequence). The CDR3: CASSLGQGAGTQYF. In DNA form, the CDR3 reads TGTGCCAGCAGCTTAGGACAGGGGGCCGGTACGCAGTATTTT.

The genes are TRBV9 and TRBJ1-2; TRBD1 might be the D (5 bases). The CDR3 consists of 14 residues. V lost 8 bases and J 0 bases, leaving 14 bases between the germline ends. CDR1 is SGDLS, CDR2 YYNGEE, per germline. The CDR3 bases are TGTGCCAGTTCCTCGACAGCGTCTAACTATGGCTACACCTTC. It codes for CASSSTASNYGYTF.